What follows are 29 T cell receptor beta chains derived from one specimen sequenced in a study of T cells in Graves' hyperthyroidism and ophthalmopathy. Regions amplified from RNA transcripts were the TCR beta CDR3 regions. TCR CDR3 underwent first-round RT-PCR with the HTBI primer set. TCRdb ran MiXCR on the multiplex PCR reads and lists one entry per CDR3 protein. The table has a few hundred thousand distinct CDR3 sequences, 46% seen once. The sequenced material came from peripheral blood or thyroid tissue (not recorded which). The receptors come from a woman under 30 with Graves' hyperthyroidism.

The chain uses TRBV15 and TRBJ1-3, with no clear D. This CDR3 region has 14 residues. CDR1 and CDR2 from the germline V gene are LNHNV and YYDKDF (reference sequence). The V end was cut by 1 base, the J end by 4 bases, with 8 bases between. DNA of the CDR3: TGTGCCACCAGCAGAGTTGGAGCGGGAAACACCATATATTTT. Translating it yields CATSRVGAGNTIYF.

On this clonotype: At one end, the junction sequence differs from germline, possibly due to a read error. This sequence joins TRBV7-2 and TRBJ2-7; D might be TRBD1 or TRBD2, each matching 5 bases. The CDR3 runs to 12 residues. Germline-derived CDR1 and CDR2 are SGHTA and FQGNSA. CDR3: CVSSPGGYEQYF. CDR3 DNA: TGTGTCAGCAGCCCTGGGGGTTATGAGCAGTACTTC.

This clonotype has just a few counts. This chain joins TRBV20-1 and TRBJ2-3; 13 nucleotides match TRBD2. The CDR3 is made up of 14 amino acids. CDR1 and CDR2 from the germline V gene are DFQATT and SNEGSKA (reference sequence). The V and J ends lost 5 bases and 4 bases, in that order; junction bases with no gene match: 3. CDR3 DNA sequence: TGCAGTGCTTGGACTAGCGGGGGAGCAGATACGCAGTATTTT. Protein sequence: CSAWTSGGADTQYF.

This clonotype appeared many times. V gene TRBV5-6 combines with J gene TRBJ1-1, with D perhaps matching TRBD1 (5 bases). CDR3 length equals 14 residues. Trimming took 4 bases from V and 5 from J, leaving 15 bases between them. The germline V gene encodes CDR1 SGHDT and CDR2 YYEEEE. The CDR3 protein is CASSQMGVWTEAFF. Written as DNA, the CDR3 is TGTGCCAGCAGCCAGATGGGGGTGTGGACTGAAGCTTTCTTT.

The table lists this clonotype with many counts. The rearrangement joins TRBV29-1 to TRBJ1-5; D is uncertain. V lost 3 bases and J 4 bases, leaving 10 bases between the germline ends. This CDR3 comprises 13 residues. In germline, CDR1 is SQVTM, CDR2 ANQGSEA. CDR3: CSVDPPWNQPQHF. CDR3 coding DNA: TGCAGCGTTGATCCGCCATGGAATCAGCCCCAGCATTTT. The full variable domain, with the rest looked up from reference TRBV29-1 and TRBJ1-5, is SAVISQKPSRDICQRGTSLTIQCQVDSQVTMMFWYRQQPGQSLTLIATANQGSEATYESGFVIDKFPISRPNLTFSTLTVSNMSPEDSSIYLCSVDPPWNQPQHFGDGTRLSIL.

As regards this clonotype: It is unclear where the CDR3 begins or ends on the DNA, so no DNA is shown, and the CDR3 is as TCRdb lists it. This chain links TRBV9 with TRBJ1-5; TRBD1, as called in the table, went unchecked against the DNA. The germline V gene has CDR1 SGDLS and CDR2 YYNGEE. Both ends counted, the CDR3 spans 13 residues. The CDR3 region is CASSFGTGSDEHF.

This clonotype was observed many times. In DNA, the CDR3 is TGTGCCAGCAGCTCCCTCGGGGGGGCTAGCCATGAGACCCAGTACTTC. Its translation: CASSSLGGASHETQYF. The gene calls are TRBV13 and TRBJ2-5, with TRBD2 matching 8 bases. Per germline, CDR1 PRHDT and CDR2 FYEKMQ (reference sequence). The trim removed 4 bases at V and 5 bases at J, leaving 12 bases unmatched. This CDR3 comprises 16 residues. The entire variable domain, with the rest obtained from reference TRBV13 and TRBJ2-5, is as follows: AAGVIQSPRHLIKEKRETATLKCYPIPRHDTVYWYQQGPGQDPQFLISFYEKMQSDKGSIPDRFSAQQFSDYHSELNMSSLELGDSALYFCASSSLGGASHETQYFGPGTRLLVL.

This clonotype has only one observation. The chain employs TRBV2 and TRBJ2-6; 12 nucleotides agree with TRBD2. V was clipped by 3 bases and J by 0 bases; unmatched bases: 12. CDR3 length equals 21 residues. CDR1 is SNHLY and CDR2 is FYNNEI in the germline V gene. The CDR3 reads CASSDPGLAGGLGSGANVLTF. CDR3 in DNA: TGTGCCAGCAGTGATCCTGGGCTAGCGGGAGGGCTAGGCTCTGGGGCCAACGTCCTGACTTTC.

This clonotype was found many times. The rearrangement joins TRBV2 to TRBJ1-4, with D unresolved. CDR1 is SNHLY and CDR2 is FYNNEI in the germline V gene. The CDR3 has 13 residues. Trimming shortened V by 5 bases and J by 11 bases, and 15 bases separated the two germline ends. CDR3 loop: CASSTPGNEKLFF. The CDR3 DNA sequence: TGTGCCAGCAGTACCCCGGGGAACGAGAAACTGTTTTTT.

This clonotype was found many times. The chain couples TRBV5-1 to TRBJ1-1, with D possibly matching TRBD1 (5 bases). V was cut by 2 bases and J by 0 bases, with 8 bases left in between. Germline V gene sequence: CDR1 SGHRS, CDR2 YFSETQ. The CDR3 has 14 amino acids. CDR3 region: CASSFEGLNTEAFF. The DNA of the CDR3 is TGCGCCAGCAGCTTCGAGGGGTTGAACACTGAAGCTTTCTTT.

The J gene is TRBJ2-7, the V gene TRBV25-1, with 10 bases fitting TRBD1. There are 14 residues in the CDR3. The J segment lost 5 bases and the V segment lost 4 bases, leaving 5 bases of the junction unmatched. CDR1 is MGHDK and CDR2 is SYGVNS in the germline V gene. The CDR3 region is CASSARDRGDEQYF. In DNA, the CDR3 is TGTGCCAGCAGTGCCCGGGACAGGGGAGACGAGCAGTACTTC.

This clonotype was counted many times. The V and J genes are TRBV5-6 and TRBJ1-3; D remains ambiguous. Germline lookup yields CDR1 SGHDT and CDR2 YYEEEE. The CDR3 loop spans 15 amino acids. V lost 0 bases and J 4 bases, leaving 11 bases between the germline ends. Here the CDR3 DNA reads TGTGCCAGCAGCTTGGTGCAGGAAGGAGGAAACACCATATATTTT. Translated, it gives CASSLVQEGGNTIYF.

This chain joins TRBV3-1 and TRBJ2-7; the match to TRBD1 covers 7 bases. The junction had 16 bases not matched to a gene; V was cut back by 6 bases and J by 5 bases. This CDR3 is 16 amino acids long. Germline V CDR1 and CDR2: LGHDT, YNNKEL (reference sequence). CDR3 region: CASSRDTGATYHEQYF. CDR3 DNA: TGTGCCAGCAGTCGAGACACAGGGGCCACCTACCACGAGCAGTACTTC.

Note on this clonotype: Without the conserved terminal phenylalanine or tryptophan, this CDR3 likely stems from a read error. The limits of the CDR3 on the DNA are not certain, so only TCRdb's listed CDR3 is given. The chain uses TRBV7-8 and TRBJ1-3. The V gene's germline CDR1 is SGHVS and CDR2 FQNEAQ. The CDR3 extends over 10 residues, inclusive of both ends. CDR3 sequence: CASSLTYSSP.

This chain links TRBV2 with TRBJ1-1; tentatively, D is TRBD1 (5 bases). V lost 5 bases to trimming and J lost 1 base, with 11 bases between them. Looked up from germline, CDR1 is SNHLY and CDR2 is FYNNEI. This CDR3 is 14 amino acids long. CDR3 in amino acids: CASSQGWPNTEAFF. CDR3 bases: TGTGCCAGCAGTCAGGGTTGGCCGAACACTGAAGCTTTCTTT.

This clonotype appeared many times. This sequence joins TRBV19 and TRBJ1-5; 10 bases align to TRBD1. The CDR3 runs to 16 residues. Germline CDR1 is LNHDA and CDR2 is SQIVND (reference sequence). The trim removed 3 bases at V and 5 bases at J, leaving 7 bases unmatched. The DNA for the CDR3 is TGTGCCAGTAGTATGATTCGACAGGGGGCCTATCAGCCCCAGCATTTT. Its protein product is CASSMIRQGAYQPQHF.

The count of this clonotype is one. V is TRBV2 and J is TRBJ2-5; D not resolved. Trimming removed 0 bases at V and 0 bases at J, with 5 bases between. Per the germline V gene, CDR1 is SNHLY and CDR2 is FYNNEI. The CDR3 is made up of 14 amino acids. The CDR3 nucleotides read TGTGCCAGCAGTGAAGCGGTGTACCAAGAGACCCAGTACTTC. Translating it yields CASSEAVYQETQYF.

The chain has TRBV20-1 and TRBJ1-6, with 8 bases aligning to TRBD1. Germline CDR1 is DFQATT and CDR2 is SNEGSKA (reference sequence). Trimming removed 3 bases from V and 6 bases from J; junction bases left unmatched: 7. The CDR3 has 15 amino acids. CDR3 in DNA: TGCAGTGCTAGCCAGGGGGCAATCTTTAATTCACCCCTCCACTTT. Translated, it gives CSASQGAIFNSPLHF.

This clonotype was counted at least ten times. This chain uses TRBV3-1 with TRBJ2-1; D is uncertain. The germline CDR1 and CDR2 sequences are LGHDT and YNNKEL (reference sequence). The CDR3 covers 11 residues. The V and J ends lost 6 bases and 11 bases respectively, with 11 bases between them. The CDR3 here is CASSLGQQQFF. DNA of the CDR3: TGTGCCAGCAGTCTTGGGCAGCAGCAGTTCTTC.

This clonotype was seen ten or more times. This chain connects TRBV7-9 to TRBJ1-2; TRBD1 aligns across 9 bases. The V gene's germline CDR1 is SEHNR and CDR2 FQNEAQ (reference sequence). The V gene end was trimmed by 5 bases and the J gene end by 6 bases; junction bases not matched to a gene: 13. CDR3 length: 16 amino acids. CDR3 sequence reads: CASSNSTGTGFHGYTF. In DNA form, the CDR3 reads TGTGCCAGCAGCAACTCTACCGGGACAGGGTTTCATGGCTACACCTTC.

This chain uses TRBV28 with TRBJ1-6; the D gene is possibly TRBD1 (5 bases). This CDR3 has 15 residues. V was clipped by 10 bases and J by 4 bases, with 17 bases between them. CDR1 is MDHEN and CDR2 is SYDVKM in the germline V gene. The CDR3 reads CATEGTDSYNSPLHF. The CDR3 DNA follows: TGTGCCACCGAAGGGACGGACTCTTATAATTCACCCCTCCACTTT.

This clonotype was found once. This chain links TRBV29-1 with TRBJ2-7, with 9 bases matching TRBD2. The CDR3 contains 13 residues. The J segment lost 1 base and the V segment lost 8 bases, leaving 6 bases of the junction unmatched. Germline lookup yields CDR1 SQVTM and CDR2 ANQGSEA. In nucleotides, the CDR3 is TGCAGCTTCGGACTAGCGCCTTCCTACGAGCAGTACTTC. It translates to CSFGLAPSYEQYF.

The V gene is TRBV19, the J gene TRBJ1-1; the D is unclear. V was shortened by 5 bases and J by 1 base, with 11 bases between the two germline ends. CDR1 and CDR2 from the germline V gene are LNHDA and SQIVND (reference sequence). The CDR3 sequence is 14 residues long. The CDR3 DNA reads as TGTGCCAGTAGTCAAAAAACAAGGAACACTGAAGCTTTCTTT. This sequence encodes CASSQKTRNTEAFF.

The V gene is TRBV24-1, the J gene TRBJ1-5; 10 nucleotides agree with TRBD1. J gave up 3 bases and V 2 bases, and 6 bases lay outside the gene matches. This CDR3 region has 17 residues. Germline-derived CDR1 and CDR2 are KGHDR and SFDVKD. The CDR3 here is CATSDSRTGGVNQPQHF. Here the CDR3 DNA reads TGTGCCACCAGTGATTCGAGGACAGGGGGAGTCAATCAGCCCCAGCATTTT.

The J gene is TRBJ1-4, the V gene TRBV4-1; 12 positions match TRBD1. The germline CDR1 and CDR2 sequences are MGHRA and YSYEKL. The CDR3 totals 16 residues. V dropped 2 bases and J dropped 9; count of bases not matched to a gene: 7. The CDR3 loop reads CASSQSAGTGGKKLFF. DNA for the CDR3: TGCGCCAGCAGCCAAAGTGCCGGGACAGGGGGCAAAAAACTGTTTTTT.

There are many counts of this clonotype. The gene calls are TRBV2 and TRBJ2-7, with D possibly matching TRBD2 (5 bases). The germline V and J ends were trimmed by 6 bases and 4 bases, with 13 bases remaining between them. The germline V gene encodes CDR1 SNHLY and CDR2 FYNNEI. The CDR3 has 13 amino acids. The CDR3 DNA reads TGTGCCAGCAGCTTGGGAGTTCGGTACGAGCAGTACTTC. This sequence encodes CASSLGVRYEQYF.

The chain employs TRBV24-1 and TRBJ2-7; TRBD1 agrees at 12 bases. This CDR3 comprises 17 residues. The ends lost 1 base at V and 0 bases at J; junction bases unmatched: 3. In germline, CDR1 is KGHDR, CDR2 SFDVKD. The CDR3 is CATSDFGTGGTSYEQYF. The CDR3 region has the DNA TGTGCCACCAGTGATTTTGGGACAGGGGGCACCTCCTACGAGCAGTACTTC.

This clonotype has a count of ten or more. The CDR3 loop reads CASSQDIHNQPQHF. CDR3 in DNA: TGTGCCAGCTCCCAGGACATACACAATCAGCCCCAGCATTTT. The J gene is TRBJ1-5, the V gene TRBV2, with a tentative D call TRBD1 (5 bases). V lost 8 bases to trimming and J lost 3 bases, with 14 bases between them. Germline assignment: CDR1 SNHLY and CDR2 FYNNEI. The CDR3 loop spans 14 amino acids.

The rearrangement uses TRBV2 and TRBJ1-1; 8 nucleotides align to TRBD1. This CDR3 has 16 residues. V shed 6 bases, J shed 2 bases, and the junction held 11 bases outside the gene matches. Germline CDR1 SNHLY, CDR2 FYNNEI. CDR3 residues: CASRDITGTGNTEAFF. The CDR3 DNA follows: TGTGCCAGCAGAGACATCACCGGGACAGGAAACACTGAAGCTTTCTTT.